What follows are 23 T cell receptor beta chains derived from one specimen sequenced in a study of long-term antiretroviral therapy in people with HIV. The run of the v3.0 immunoSEQ assay was at survey level. Produced via immunoSEQ multiplex PCR; TCRdb's table is partial and in-frame only. The sample comprises 20,000 to 30,000 clones, approximately 90% of which are singletons, and less than 4.5% rests with the top ten. This specimen was unsorted PBMCs, taken 1.9 years after starting antiretroviral therapy. Source of these receptors: a woman in her 30s with HIV.

V is TRBV11-2 and J is TRBJ1-2; 7 nucleotides align to TRBD1. Unmatched junction bases numbered 11, after V lost 5 bases and J lost 5 bases. CDR1 is SGHAT and CDR2 is FQNNGV in the germline V gene. The CDR3 has 15 amino acids. DNA of the CDR3: TGTGCCAGCAGCACACCTCTGACAGGGATTTATGGCTACACCTTC. This gives the protein CASSTPLTGIYGYTF.

The chain has TRBV5-5 and TRBJ2-3, with D uncertain. CDR3 length: 14 amino acids. The V gene's germline CDR1 is SGHKS and CDR2 YYEKEE (reference sequence). V shed 2 bases and J shed 1 base, with 8 bases lying between them. The CDR3 DNA follows: TGTGCCAGCAGCTTTTCAGCCGGCACAGATACGCAGTATTTT. This encodes CASSFSAGTDTQYF.

The chain links TRBV2 to TRBJ1-1; 11 bases are a match to TRBD1. The trim removed 8 bases at V and 10 bases at J, leaving 9 bases unmatched. CDR1 and CDR2 (germline): SNHLY, FYNNEI. The CDR3 is 13 amino acids. The CDR3 sequence: CASRDRGARGAFF. The CDR3 coding sequence is TGTGCCAGCCGGGACAGGGGGGCTAGGGGAGCTTTCTTT.

This clone has a handful of counts. The genes are TRBV15 and TRBJ1-2, with D perhaps matching TRBD1 (6 bases). The CDR3 is made up of 15 amino acids. CDR1 and CDR2 from the germline V gene are LNHNV and YYDKDF (reference sequence). The V end lost 1 base, the J end lost 4 bases, and 13 bases lay between the germline ends. CDR3 residues: CATSRGGTNLYGYTF. CDR3 nucleotide sequence: TGTGCCACCAGCAGAGGAGGGACAAATCTCTATGGCTACACCTTC.

The V gene is TRBV30, the J gene TRBJ2-1; D gene uncertain. Germline lookup yields CDR1 GTSNPN and CDR2 SVGIG (reference sequence). The V gene lost 5 bases and the J gene lost 0 bases, with 8 bases spanning the gap. The CDR3 is made up of 13 amino acids. The chain's CDR3 is CAWVPSSYNEQFF. DNA for the CDR3: TGTGCCTGGGTGCCGAGCTCCTACAATGAGCAGTTCTTC.

The chain joins TRBV5-6 to TRBJ1-5; 9 bases are a match to TRBD1. This CDR3 is 16 amino acids long. V was pared by 3 bases and J by 5 bases, with 9 bases of the junction left unmatched. Germline V gene data show CDR1 as SGHDT and CDR2 as YYEEEE. The CDR3 sequence is CASSSTLTGGDQPQHF. CDR3 nucleotide sequence: TGTGCCAGCAGCTCCACCCTAACAGGGGGCGATCAGCCCCAGCATTTT.

The gene calls are TRBV19 and TRBJ1-3; no clear D. Germline lookup yields CDR1 LNHDA and CDR2 SQIVND (reference sequence). With 5 bases removed from V and 0 bases from J, the gap between germline ends came to 8 bases. The CDR3 spans 14 residues. CDR3 sequence reads: CASSPDRSGNTIYF. As DNA, the CDR3 is TGTGCCAGTAGTCCGGACCGCTCTGGAAACACCATATATTTT.

This clone was observed once. This chain uses TRBV5-4 with TRBJ1-2; 7 nucleotides match TRBD1. V dropped 4 bases and J dropped 3; count of bases not matched to a gene: 6. The germline V gene encodes CDR1 SGHNT and CDR2 YYREEE (reference sequence). The CDR3 consists of 14 residues. The CDR3 here is CASSVSGTDYGYTF. Written as DNA, the CDR3 is TGTGCCAGCAGCGTCTCCGGGACAGACTATGGCTACACCTTC.

The V gene is TRBV14, the J gene TRBJ1-6; the D is unclear. The CDR3 has 15 amino acids. The ends were cut back, 2 bases at V and 6 bases at J, with 11 bases in the middle. Per the germline V gene, CDR1 is SGHDN and CDR2 is FVKESK. CDR3 bases: TGTGCCAGCAGCCAAACCTGGGAGAGTAATTCACCCCTCCACTTT. It specifies CASSQTWESNSPLHF.

The chain is built from TRBV4-2 and TRBJ1-5; no firm D call. CDR3 size: 15 residues. The ends were cut back, 0 bases at V and 4 bases at J, with 10 bases in the middle. Germline assignment: CDR1 LGHNA and CDR2 YNFKEQ. CDR3 DNA: TGTGCCAGCAGCCAAGACTACGACGAAAATCAGCCCCAGCATTTT. Amino acids: CASSQDYDENQPQHF.

V usage is TRBV19 and J usage is TRBJ1-3; weak D call: TRBD1 (5 bases). Germline V CDR1 and CDR2: LNHDA, SQIVND (reference sequence). V dropped 8 bases and J dropped 0 bases, with 20 bases sitting between them. This CDR3 is built from 17 residues. The CDR3 DNA is TGTGCCAGTTCGCAGGGACTGCCAATTTACTCTGGAAACACCATATATTTT. Protein sequence: CASSQGLPIYSGNTIYF.

The chain has TRBV10-3 and TRBJ2-1, with 7 bases that match TRBD1. CDR1 is ENHRY and CDR2 is SYGVKD in the germline V gene. The V gene end was trimmed by 4 bases and the J gene end by 6 bases; junction bases not matched to a gene: 6. The length of the CDR3 is 14 residues. The CDR3 coding sequence is TGTGCCATCAGTGCGGTGTCAGGGGGCAATGAGCAGTTCTTC. This translates into CAISAVSGGNEQFF.

The V call is TRBV25-1, the J call TRBJ2-7; the D is unclear. CDR1 and CDR2 (germline): MGHDK, SYGVNS. Trimming shortened V by 6 bases and J by 0 bases, and 6 bases separated the two germline ends. CDR3 length equals 12 residues. The CDR3 DNA is TGTGCCAGCAGCTTAAGCTCCTACGAGCAGTACTTC. Translation gives CASSLSSYEQYF.

This clone appeared a single time. The rearrangement uses TRBV14 and TRBJ2-2; 8 bases align to TRBD1. The CDR3 consists of 16 residues. The germline V gene has CDR1 SGHDN and CDR2 FVKESK. Germline trimming cut 1 base from V and 5 bases from J; bases unmatched to any gene: 6. The CDR3 sequence: CASSQADTGGTGELFF. Written as DNA, the CDR3 is TGTGCCAGCAGCCAAGCAGATACAGGGGGGACCGGGGAGCTGTTTTTT.

The chain couples TRBV9 to TRBJ2-7; D is ambiguous. In germline, CDR1 is SGDLS, CDR2 YYNGEE. V shed 4 bases and J shed 4 bases, with 12 bases lying between them. This CDR3 region has 13 residues. CDR3 sequence (DNA): TGTGCCAGCAGCTTACCGGGCCAATACGAGCAGTACTTC. The encoded protein is CASSLPGQYEQYF.

The table lists this clone with a count of one. The chain combines TRBV19 with TRBJ2-1, with 8 bases that match TRBD1. The CDR3 has 11 residues. CDR1 is LNHDA, CDR2 SQIVND, per germline (reference sequence). Trimming cost V 10 bases and J 10 bases; bases outside gene matches: 6. CDR3 coding DNA: TGTGCCACCACAGGGGGTGGGGAGCAGTTCTTC. This encodes CATTGGGEQFF.

The chain employs TRBV19 and TRBJ2-7; 10 bases fit TRBD2. The CDR3 consists of 12 residues. V shed 9 bases and J 13 bases; nucleotides not matched to a gene: 12. The germline V gene has CDR1 LNHDA and CDR2 SQIVND (reference sequence). This chain's CDR3 is CASRSSGGTYYF. As DNA, the CDR3 is TGTGCCAGCCGGAGTAGCGGGGGGACTTACTACTTC.

The rearrangement links TRBV19 to TRBJ1-6; no definite D call. The CDR3 loop spans 14 amino acids. Deletions cut 2 bases from V and 5 bases from J, with 7 bases between. Germline lookup yields CDR1 LNHDA and CDR2 SQIVND (reference sequence). This CDR3 reads CASSINSDNSPLHF. The DNA of the CDR3 is TGTGCCAGTAGTATAAACAGCGATAATTCACCCCTCCACTTT.

This chain joins TRBV5-5 and TRBJ2-5, with D unresolved. The CDR3 length is 13 residues. V was shortened by 1 base and J by 5 bases, with 9 bases between the two germline ends. Germline assignment: CDR1 SGHKS and CDR2 YYEKEE (reference sequence). The DNA for the CDR3 is TGTGCCAGCAGCTTGAAAGCGTCTGAGACCCAGTACTTC. Amino acid sequence: CASSLKASETQYF.

This clone has only one observation. The V and J genes are TRBV28 and TRBJ1-5, with TRBD1 matching 11 bases. Germline values: CDR1 MDHEN, CDR2 SYDVKM. The CDR3 covers 15 residues. J lost 5 bases, V lost 6 bases, and 6 bases had no gene match. As DNA, the CDR3 is TGTGCCAGCAGAACGGACAGGGGGCGCGATCAGCCCCAGCATTTT. This sequence encodes CASRTDRGRDQPQHF.

This clone has a handful of counts. The chain has TRBV6-5 and TRBJ1-5, with D unclear. Germline V gives CDR1 MNHEY, CDR2 SVGAGI. The ends were cut back, 0 bases at V and 5 bases at J, with 8 bases in the middle. This CDR3 spans 14 amino acids. CDR3 nucleotide sequence: TGTGCCAGCAGTTACTCTTCTCGATATCAGCCCCAGCATTTT. Its protein is CASSYSSRYQPQHF.

The chain has TRBV2 and TRBJ1-1; possible D gene TRBD1, 6 bases. This CDR3 contains 16 residues. Trimming stripped 0 bases from V and 11 bases from J, with 22 bases between. Germline V gene lookup returns CDR1 SNHLY and CDR2 FYNNEI. The CDR3 region is CASSEALGGGPTSAFF. CDR3 DNA: TGTGCCAGCAGTGAAGCTTTAGGGGGGGGCCCGACAAGTGCTTTCTTT.

The chain combines TRBV9 with TRBJ1-6; D gene ambiguous. The CDR3 has 15 residues. The ends were cut back, 4 bases at V and 7 bases at J, with 15 bases in the middle. Germline CDR1 and CDR2: SGDLS and YYNGEE. The CDR3, as DNA: TGTGCCAGCAGCCCTAAAGAGATAGAAAATTCACCCCTCCACTTT. This encodes CASSPKEIENSPLHF.